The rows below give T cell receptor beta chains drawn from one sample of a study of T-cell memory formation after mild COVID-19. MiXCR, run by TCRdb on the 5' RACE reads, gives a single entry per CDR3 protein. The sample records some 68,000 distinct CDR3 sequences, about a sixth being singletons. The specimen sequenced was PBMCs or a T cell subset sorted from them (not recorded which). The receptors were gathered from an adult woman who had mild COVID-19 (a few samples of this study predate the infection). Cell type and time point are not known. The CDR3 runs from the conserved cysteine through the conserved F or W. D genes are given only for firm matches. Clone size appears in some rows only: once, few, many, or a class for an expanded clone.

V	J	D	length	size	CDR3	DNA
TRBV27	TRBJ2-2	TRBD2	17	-	CASSYTSGTSFLGELFF	TGTGCCAGCAGTTATACGAGCGGGACTAGTTTTCTCGGGGAGCTGTTTTTT
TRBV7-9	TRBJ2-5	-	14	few	CASSLTPEKETQYF	TGTGCCAGCAGCTTAACGCCCGAAAAAGAGACCCAGTACTTC
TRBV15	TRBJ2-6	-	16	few	CATSGVGGPGANVLTF	TGTGCCACCAGCGGAGTGGGAGGTCCTGGGGCCAACGTCCTGACTTTC
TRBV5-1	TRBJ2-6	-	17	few	CATSQGTAYSGANVLTF	TGCGCCACCTCCCAGGGCACCGCCTACTCTGGGGCCAACGTCCTGACTTTC
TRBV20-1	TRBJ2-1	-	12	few	CSASTPLNEQFF	TGCAGTGCTAGTACGCCCCTCAATGAGCAGTTCTTC
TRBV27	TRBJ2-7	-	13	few	CASSLTGFYEQYF	TGTGCCAGCAGTCTTACAGGGTTCTACGAGCAGTACTTC
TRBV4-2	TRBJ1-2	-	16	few	CASSHAVAGGRGGYTF	TGTGCCAGCAGCCACGCCGTCGCGGGGGGAAGGGGCGGCTACACCTTC
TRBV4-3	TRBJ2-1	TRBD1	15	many	CASSQGQGAYNEQFF	TGCGCCAGCAGCCAGGGACAGGGGGCCTACAATGAGCAGTTCTTC
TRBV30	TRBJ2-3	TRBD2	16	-	CAWASGSFQSTDTQYF	TGTGCCTGGGCTAGCGGGAGCTTTCAAAGCACAGATACGCAGTATTTT
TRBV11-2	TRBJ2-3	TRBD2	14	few	CASITSGRLDTQYF	TGTGCCAGCATTACTAGCGGGAGACTAGATACGCAGTATTTT
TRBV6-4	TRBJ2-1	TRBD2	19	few	CASSDWTSGGPDTHNEQFF	TGTGCCAGCAGTGACTGGACTAGCGGGGGGCCCGACACCCACAATGAGCAGTTCTTC
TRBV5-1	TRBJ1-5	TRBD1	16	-	CASSETGTGINQPQHF	TGCGCCAGCAGCGAAACCGGGACAGGGATTAATCAGCCCCAGCATTTT
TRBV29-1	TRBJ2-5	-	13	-	CSVEVGRQETQYF	TGCAGCGTTGAGGTTGGACGTCAAGAGACCCAGTACTTC
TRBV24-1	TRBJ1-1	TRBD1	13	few	CATSSRGSTEAFF	TGTGCCACCAGTAGCAGGGGGTCCACTGAAGCTTTCTTT
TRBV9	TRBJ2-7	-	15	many	CASSVGAIDGDEQYF	TGTGCCAGCAGCGTAGGGGCGATTGATGGTGACGAGCAGTACTTC
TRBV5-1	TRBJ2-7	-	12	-	CASSPTSYEQYF	TGCGCCAGCAGCCCTACGTCCTACGAGCAGTACTTC
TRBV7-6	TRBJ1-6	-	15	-	CASSSGGSGNSPLHF	TGTGCCAGCAGCTCCGGGGGCAGTGGAAATTCACCCCTCCACTTT
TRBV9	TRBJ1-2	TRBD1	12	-	CASSDRDYGYTF	TGTGCCAGCAGTGACAGGGACTATGGCTACACCTTC
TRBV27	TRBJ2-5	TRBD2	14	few	CASKVSGDQETQYF	TGTGCCAGCAAAGTAAGCGGGGATCAAGAGACCCAGTACTTC
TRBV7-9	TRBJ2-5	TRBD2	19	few	CASSSTSGGSKKYQETQYF	TGTGCCAGCAGTTCCACTAGCGGGGGATCCAAAAAATACCAAGAGACCCAGTACTTC
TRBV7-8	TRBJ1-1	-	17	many	CASSLAVDGEKNTEAFF	TGTGCCAGCAGCTTAGCGGTGGATGGGGAAAAGAACACTGAAGCTTTCTTT
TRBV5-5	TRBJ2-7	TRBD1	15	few	CASSSSPLRGYEQYF	TGTGCCAGCAGCTCCTCCCCTCTCAGGGGGTACGAGCAGTACTTC
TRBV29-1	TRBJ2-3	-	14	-	CSVEGAGSTDTQYF	TGCAGCGTTGAAGGCGCGGGTTCCACAGATACGCAGTATTTT
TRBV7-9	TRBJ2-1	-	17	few	CASSLYAPSGSYNEQFF	TGTGCCAGCAGCTTATATGCCCCTAGTGGCTCCTACAATGAGCAGTTCTTC
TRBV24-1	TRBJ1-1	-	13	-	CATRASMNTEAFF	TGTGCCACCCGCGCTTCTATGAACACTGAAGCTTTCTTT
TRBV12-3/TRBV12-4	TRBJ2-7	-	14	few	CASSFPGNSYEQYF	TGTGCCAGCAGTTTCCCGGGAAACTCCTACGAGCAGTACTTC
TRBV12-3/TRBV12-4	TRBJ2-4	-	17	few	CASSLEVQWGEKNIQYF	TGTGCCAGCAGTTTAGAGGTTCAGTGGGGGGAAAAAAACATTCAGTACTTC
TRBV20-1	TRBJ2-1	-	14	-	CSADDYRGGNEQFF	TGCAGTGCTGACGATTACAGGGGGGGCAATGAGCAGTTCTTC
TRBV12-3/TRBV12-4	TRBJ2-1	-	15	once	CASSFRDRPDNEQFF	TGTGCCAGCAGTTTCCGGGACCGCCCGGACAATGAGCAGTTCTTC
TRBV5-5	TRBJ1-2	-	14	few	CASTWDTPNYGYTF	TGTGCCAGCACCTGGGACACTCCCAACTATGGCTACACCTTC
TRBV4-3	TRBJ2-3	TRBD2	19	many	CASSQEEDLLAGELDTQYF	TGCGCCAGCAGCCAAGAGGAAGACCTACTAGCGGGAGAGTTGGATACGCAGTATTTT
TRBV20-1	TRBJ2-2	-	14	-	CSAANRAVTGELFF	TGCAGTGCGGCAAATAGGGCAGTCACCGGGGAGCTGTTTTTT
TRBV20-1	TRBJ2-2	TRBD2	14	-	CSAQTSEHTGELFF	TGCAGTGCGCAGACTAGCGAACACACCGGGGAGCTGTTTTTT
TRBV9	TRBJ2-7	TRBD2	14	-	CASSVGGSAYEQYF	TGTGCCAGCAGCGTAGGCGGGAGTGCGTACGAGCAGTACTTC
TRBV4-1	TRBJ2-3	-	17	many	CASSQRESGDSTDTQYF	TGCGCCAGCAGCCAGAGAGAGTCCGGGGATAGCACAGATACGCAGTATTTT
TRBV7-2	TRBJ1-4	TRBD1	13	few	CASSSTGAAGLFF	TGTGCCAGCAGCTCGACAGGGGCAGCGGGGCTGTTTTTT
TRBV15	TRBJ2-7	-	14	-	CATSRGQNLYEQYF	TGTGCCACCAGCAGAGGACAGAACCTCTACGAGCAGTACTTC
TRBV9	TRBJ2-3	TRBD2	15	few	CASSSRGDLTDTQYF	TGTGCCAGCAGCTCTCGGGGGGATCTAACAGATACGCAGTATTTT
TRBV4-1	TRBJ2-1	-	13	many	CASSHPRGVEQFF	TGCGCCAGCAGCCATCCGAGGGGCGTTGAGCAGTTCTTC
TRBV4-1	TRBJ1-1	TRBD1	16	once	CASSLTGTGANTEAFF	TGCGCCAGCAGCCTAACAGGGACAGGGGCCAACACTGAAGCTTTCTTT
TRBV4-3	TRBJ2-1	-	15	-	CASSQDTSSYNEQFF	TGCGCCAGCAGCCAAGACACTTCCTCCTACAATGAGCAGTTCTTC
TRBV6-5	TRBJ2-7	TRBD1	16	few	CASSYPDREFSYEQYF	TGTGCCAGCAGTTACCCTGACAGGGAATTCTCCTACGAGCAGTACTTC
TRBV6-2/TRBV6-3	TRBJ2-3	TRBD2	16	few	CASSYCLAGPECTQYF	TGTGCCAGCAGTTACTGTCTAGCGGGGCCAGAGTGTACGCAGTATTTT
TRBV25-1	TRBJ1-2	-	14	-	CASTRAGGNNGYTF	TGTGCCAGCACCAGAGCCGGGGGAAACAATGGCTACACCTTC
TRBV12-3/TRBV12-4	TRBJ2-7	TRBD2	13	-	CASSPGGAGEQYF	TGTGCCAGTTCACCGGGGGGGGCCGGCGAGCAGTACTTC
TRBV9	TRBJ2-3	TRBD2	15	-	CASSVEGTRSDTQYF	TGTGCCAGCAGCGTAGAAGGGACTAGGTCAGATACGCAGTATTTT
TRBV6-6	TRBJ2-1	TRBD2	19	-	CASSYSSGGVTSSYNEQFF	TGTGCCAGCAGTTACTCGAGCGGGGGGGTCACGAGCTCCTACAATGAGCAGTTCTTC
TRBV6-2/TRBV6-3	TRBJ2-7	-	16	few	CASSYSMEGARSEQYF	TGTGCCAGCAGTTACTCGATGGAGGGGGCGCGGTCCGAGCAGTACTTC
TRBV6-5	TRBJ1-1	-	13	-	CASSSGHRGVAFF	TGTGCCAGCAGTTCAGGACACAGAGGGGTGGCTTTCTTT
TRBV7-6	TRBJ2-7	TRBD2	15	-	CASSLEREDPYEQYF	TGTGCCAGCAGCTTAGAGCGGGAGGACCCCTACGAGCAGTACTTC
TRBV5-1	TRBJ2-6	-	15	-	CASSLDGSGANVLTF	TGCGCCAGCAGCTTGGACGGCTCTGGGGCCAACGTCCTGACTTTC
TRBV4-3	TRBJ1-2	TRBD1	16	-	CASSQDLTGELYGYTF	TGCGCCAGCAGCCAAGATCTGACAGGGGAACTCTATGGCTACACCTTC
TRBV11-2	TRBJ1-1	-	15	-	CASSLFPGANTEAFF	TGTGCCAGCAGCTTATTCCCGGGGGCGAACACTGAAGCTTTCTTT
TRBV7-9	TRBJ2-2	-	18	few	CASSSSPGWETNTGELFF	TGTGCCAGCAGCTCATCCCCGGGTTGGGAGACGAACACCGGGGAGCTGTTTTTT
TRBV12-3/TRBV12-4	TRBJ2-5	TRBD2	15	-	CASSRGTSGYETQYF	TGTGCCAGCAGCCGAGGGACTAGCGGGTATGAGACCCAGTACTTC
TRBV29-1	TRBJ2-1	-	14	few	CSVEVPGWGNEQFF	TGCAGCGTTGAGGTCCCAGGTTGGGGCAATGAGCAGTTCTTC
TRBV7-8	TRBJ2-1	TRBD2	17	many	CASSVRSSGSSYNEQFF	TGTGCCAGCAGCGTCCGCTCTAGCGGAAGCTCCTACAATGAGCAGTTCTTC
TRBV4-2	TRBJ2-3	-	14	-	CASSQGGSTDTQYF	TGTGCCAGCAGCCAAGGCGGAAGCACAGATACGCAGTATTTT
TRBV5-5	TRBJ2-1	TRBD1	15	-	CASSGGQGLYNEQFF	TGTGCCAGCAGCGGCGGACAGGGCCTTTACAATGAGCAGTTCTTC
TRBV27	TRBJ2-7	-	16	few	CASSQQSPQMSYEQYF	TGTGCCAGCAGCCAACAGTCTCCTCAAATGTCCTACGAGCAGTACTTC